The 29 T cell receptor beta chains below were found in one sample sequenced in a study of cytomegalovirus exposure and HLA in healthy donors. PCR was performed using 60 Vbeta and 13 Jbeta primers. This table comes from immunoSEQ multiplex PCR, and its TCRdb copy is limited to in-frame clones, with some not included. This table holds roughly 150,000 clones, roughly three quarters found once. Specimen: PBMCs. These receptors were obtained from a young man in good health and CMV-seronegative.

The rearrangement joins TRBV27 to TRBJ2-3; TRBD1 aligns across 7 bases. The CDR3 extends over 14 amino acids. The V gene's germline CDR1 is MNHEY and CDR2 SMNVEV (reference sequence). The junction had 3 bases not matched to a gene; V was cut back by 6 bases and J by 0 bases. The CDR3 loop reads CASSDRASTDTQYF. The DNA of the CDR3 is TGTGCCAGCAGCGACAGGGCTAGCACAGATACGCAGTATTTT.

This clone was counted between two and nine times. This chain links TRBV27 with TRBJ2-3; the D is unclear. V dropped 4 bases and J dropped 4 bases, with 9 bases sitting between them. Looked up from germline, CDR1 is MNHEY and CDR2 is SMNVEV (reference sequence). The CDR3 is 13 residues long. The CDR3 coding sequence is TGTGCCAGCAGTTCCGCAGTTCCAGATACGCAGTATTTT. The encoded protein is CASSSAVPDTQYF.

The CDR3 here is CATGTSGRAGETQYF. CDR3 DNA sequence: TGTGCCACAGGGACTAGCGGGAGGGCCGGGGAGACCCAGTACTTC. The chain employs TRBV10-3 and TRBJ2-5, with 16 bases lining up with TRBD2. After removal of 10 bases from V and 5 bases from J, the junction contained 7 bases not matched to a gene. This CDR3 is 15 amino acids long. The V gene's germline CDR1 is ENHRY and CDR2 SYGVKD.

The rearrangement joins TRBV25-1 to TRBJ2-7; TRBD2 matches at 9 bases. Germline trimming cut 5 bases from V and 6 bases from J; bases unmatched to any gene: 5. Germline lookup yields CDR1 MGHDK and CDR2 SYGVNS. The CDR3 totals 13 residues. CDR3 sequence: CASSPNSGGEQYF. The CDR3 nucleotides read TGTGCCAGCAGTCCCAATAGCGGGGGCGAGCAGTACTTC.

This clone is judged medium-sized. This chain connects TRBV11-2 to TRBJ2-3; TRBD1 matches at 7 bases. The CDR3 loop spans 16 amino acids. V dropped 5 bases and J dropped 0; count of bases not matched to a gene: 8. Germline CDR1 SGHAT, CDR2 FQNNGV. The CDR3 nucleotides are TGTGCCAGCAGCCCTGTATGGGACAGTAGCACAGATACGCAGTATTTT. Protein sequence: CASSPVWDSSTDTQYF. The whole variable domain, remainder taken from reference TRBV11-2 and TRBJ2-3, is EAGVAQSPRYKIIEKRQSVAFWCNPISGHATLYWYQQILGQGPKLLIQFQNNGVVDDSQLPKDRFSAERLKGVDSTLKIQPAKLEDSAVYLCASSPVWDSSTDTQYFGPGTRLTVL.

V gene TRBV28 combines with J gene TRBJ2-7, with D uncertain. Per the germline V gene, CDR1 is MDHEN and CDR2 is SYDVKM. Trimming took 6 bases from V and 0 from J, leaving 15 bases between them. The CDR3 length is 15 residues. The CDR3 is CASSTTGGLSYEQYF. The CDR3 DNA reads TGTGCCAGCAGCACGACCGGCGGTCTCTCCTACGAGCAGTACTTC.

J is TRBJ2-5 and V is TRBV5-1, with 11 bases fitting TRBD2. Germline V gives CDR1 SGHRS, CDR2 YFSETQ. This CDR3 comprises 16 residues. Trimming cost V 0 bases and J 5 bases; bases outside gene matches: 6. CDR3 bases: TGCGCCAGCAGCTTGGACACTAGCGGGAGCCACGAGACCCAGTACTTC. This codes for CASSLDTSGSHETQYF.

A few counts support this clone. The junction does not match germline at one end; this may be a read error. The DNA of the CDR3 is TGTGCTAGCAGCCCCGGGACAGCTAAACCGGATGAGCAGTTCTTC. It translates to CASSPGTAKPDEQFF. The rearrangement joins TRBV7-7 to TRBJ2-1; 7 bases fit TRBD1. Germline CDR1 SSHAT, CDR2 FNYEAQ (reference sequence). The CDR3 extends over 15 amino acids.

This CDR3 is CASSYYRGPKNIQYF. The CDR3 coding sequence is TGTGCCAGCAGTTACTATAGGGGGCCCAAAAACATTCAGTACTTC. The chain links TRBV6-5 to TRBJ2-4; 7 nucleotides line up with TRBD1. Germline V CDR1 and CDR2: MNHEY, SVGAGI. With V trimmed by 1 base and J by 2 bases, 2 bases remained unmatched. The CDR3 totals 15 residues.

The chain links TRBV11-2 to TRBJ2-3; D is unresolved. The germline gives CDR1 SGHAT, CDR2 FQNNGV. The CDR3 covers 13 residues. The V gene lost 0 bases and the J gene lost 6 bases, with 7 bases spanning the gap. CDR3 region: CASSLDRVDTQYF. CDR3 coding DNA: TGTGCCAGCAGCTTAGATAGAGTGGATACGCAGTATTTT.

The chain recombines TRBV7-7 with TRBJ2-4, with 8 positions matching TRBD1. This CDR3 comprises 14 residues. From germline, CDR1 is SSHAT and CDR2 FNYEAQ (reference sequence). CDR3 in amino acids: CASRQGNPKNIQYF. CDR3 coding DNA: TGTGCTAGCCGACAGGGGAATCCCAAAAACATTCAGTACTTC.

The rearrangement uses TRBV18 and TRBJ2-7; TRBD2 agrees at 7 bases. With 3 bases clipped from V and 2 bases from J, the junction kept 4 bases outside the gene matches. The CDR3 covers 14 residues. Looked up from germline, CDR1 is KGHSH and CDR2 is LQKENI. In DNA, the CDR3 is TGTGCCAGCTCACCGACTAGCCGGCCCTACGAGCAGTACTTC. Its translation: CASSPTSRPYEQYF.

The chain recombines TRBV13 with TRBJ2-7; 9 nucleotides match TRBD2. CDR3 length: 17 amino acids. CDR1 is PRHDT and CDR2 is FYEKMQ in the germline V gene (reference sequence). The V segment lost 1 base and the J segment 2 bases; nucleotides outside the gene matches: 9. The CDR3 here is CASSLVSGSGRTYEQYF. The CDR3 coding sequence is TGTGCCAGCAGCTTAGTTTCCGGGAGCGGGAGGACCTACGAGCAGTACTTC.

V usage is TRBV27 and J usage is TRBJ2-7, with TRBD2 matching 8 bases. The germline V gene has CDR1 MNHEY and CDR2 SMNVEV (reference sequence). The CDR3 contains 16 residues. V shed 5 bases and J 3 bases; nucleotides not matched to a gene: 12. In DNA form, the CDR3 reads TGTGCCAGCAGTCCAGGGGACGGGAGGGCCCTCTACGAGCAGTACTTC. It is translated as CASSPGDGRALYEQYF.

The chain recombines TRBV29-1 with TRBJ1-2; maybe TRBD1 (6 bases). Germline lookup yields CDR1 SQVTM and CDR2 ANQGSEA. V was trimmed by 4 bases and J by 3 bases, leaving 12 bases between them. The CDR3 spans 13 residues. This CDR3 is CSVAAGVDYGYTF. For the CDR3, the DNA is TGCAGCGTTGCTGCAGGGGTGGACTATGGCTACACCTTC. Looking up the rest from reference TRBV29-1 and TRBJ1-2 gives the full variable domain: SAVISQKPSRDICQRGTSLTIQCQVDSQVTMMFWYRQQPGQSLTLIATANQGSEATYESGFVIDKFPISRPNLTFSTLTVSNMSPEDSSIYLCSVAAGVDYGYTFGSGTRLTVV.

This clone was observed a single time. The genes are TRBV19 and TRBJ1-1; 9 bases are a match to TRBD1. In germline, CDR1 is LNHDA, CDR2 SQIVND (reference sequence). J gave up 5 bases and V 3 bases, and 7 bases lay outside the gene matches. The length of the CDR3 is 15 residues. CDR3 bases: TGTGCCAGTAGTATTTACGGGACAGGGAGTACTGAAGCTTTCTTT. Translation: CASSIYGTGSTEAFF.

This clone has more than one count but fewer than ten. This chain uses TRBV5-1 with TRBJ1-2, with D unclear. The CDR3 totals 14 residues. V was pared by 0 bases and J by 6 bases, with 12 bases between. The germline gives CDR1 SGHRS, CDR2 YFSETQ. CDR3 sequence: CASSLGVGSDGYTF. The DNA of the CDR3 is TGCGCCAGCAGCTTGGGAGTAGGTAGCGATGGCTACACCTTC.

The J gene is TRBJ1-2, the V gene TRBV19; TRBD1 agrees at 10 bases. CDR1 and CDR2 (germline): LNHDA, SQIVND (reference sequence). The CDR3 runs 15 residues. V dropped 3 bases and J dropped 4; count of bases not matched to a gene: 5. DNA of the CDR3: TGTGCCAGTAGTATGGGGACAGGGGAACTCTATGGCTACACCTTC. Its translation is CASSMGTGELYGYTF.

The count of this clone is one. This sequence joins TRBV7-9 and TRBJ2-7, with 13 bases aligning to TRBD2. The CDR3 runs to 17 residues. V shed 5 bases and J 0 bases; nucleotides not matched to a gene: 7. Germline V gene lookup returns CDR1 SEHNR and CDR2 FQNEAQ (reference sequence). CDR3 region: CASSPRLAGGLSYEQYF. The CDR3, as DNA: TGTGCCAGCAGCCCAAGACTAGCGGGAGGTCTCTCCTACGAGCAGTACTTC. Looking up the rest from reference TRBV7-9 and TRBJ2-7 gives the full variable domain: DTGVSQNPRHKITKRGQNVTFRCDPISEHNRLYWYRQTLGQGPEFLTYFQNEAQLEKSRLLSDRFSAERPKGSFSTLEIQRTEQGDSAMYLCASSPRLAGGLSYEQYFGPGTRLTVT.

The genes are TRBV6-1 and TRBJ1-3, with D perhaps TRBD1 (6 bases). Germline V gene sequence: CDR1 MNHNS, CDR2 SASEGT. The CDR3 covers 14 residues. V lost 3 bases to trimming and J lost 2 bases, with 8 bases between them. The CDR3 loop reads CASSDSGAGNTIYF. CDR3 nucleotide sequence: TGTGCCAGCAGTGATTCAGGGGCTGGAAACACCATATATTTT.

The V gene is TRBV6-6, the J gene TRBJ1-4; D unresolved. With 5 bases removed from V and 5 bases from J, the gap between germline ends came to 9 bases. Germline loops: CDR1 MNHNY, CDR2 SVGAGI (reference sequence). The CDR3 is 13 residues long. DNA for the CDR3: TGTGCCAGCAGTCATAACTGGAATGAAAAACTGTTTTTT. Protein product: CASSHNWNEKLFF.

This chain connects TRBV6-5 to TRBJ1-2; 10 bases agree with TRBD1. Germline V gene lookup returns CDR1 MNHEY and CDR2 SVGAGI. The CDR3 is 13 residues long. J gave up 8 bases and V 5 bases, and 5 bases lay outside the gene matches. In DNA, the CDR3 is TGTGCCAGCAGTAACCGGGACAGGGGAGGCTACACCTTC. Translating gives CASSNRDRGGYTF.

Here the CDR3 reads CASSQVAGGRYEQYF. The CDR3 nucleotides read TGTGCCAGCAGCCAAGTTGCGGGAGGGAGGTACGAGCAGTACTTC. The V and J genes are TRBV14 and TRBJ2-7; 9 nucleotides match TRBD2. There are 15 residues in the CDR3. The trim removed 1 base at V and 4 bases at J, leaving 5 bases unmatched. Germline CDR1 reads SGHDN; CDR2 reads FVKESK.

This sequence joins TRBV13 and TRBJ2-7, with unresolved D. Per germline, CDR1 PRHDT and CDR2 FYEKMQ (reference sequence). The CDR3 totals 12 residues. The germline V and J ends were trimmed by 5 bases and 0 bases, with 5 bases remaining between them. CDR3 residues: CASSRVSYEQYF. For the CDR3, the DNA is TGTGCCAGCAGCCGGGTCTCCTACGAGCAGTACTTC.

The rearrangement uses TRBV7-8 and TRBJ2-1, with 8 bases matching TRBD1. V lost 1 base and J lost 8; bases outside the gene matches: 7. The CDR3 is made up of 15 amino acids. Germline V lookup: CDR1 SGHVS, CDR2 FQNEAQ. The CDR3 DNA reads TGTGCCAGCAGCTTAGTACAGGGGGTTTCGGATGAGCAGTTCTTC. Its translation is CASSLVQGVSDEQFF.

The CDR3 DNA follows: TGCGCCAGCAGCCAGGTGACAGGGCCCTACAATGAGCAGTTCTTC. Amino acid sequence: CASSQVTGPYNEQFF. V and J are TRBV4-1 and TRBJ2-1; 7 bases are shared with TRBD1. V trimming: 3 bases; J trimming: 2 bases; junction bases outside the gene matches: 4. The CDR3 length is 15 residues. Per the germline V gene, CDR1 is MGHRA and CDR2 is YSYEKL.

V gene TRBV7-8 combines with J gene TRBJ2-3; 14 nucleotides agree with TRBD2. Germline assignment: CDR1 SGHVS and CDR2 FQNEAQ. The CDR3 extends over 17 amino acids. V dropped 6 bases and J dropped 6; count of bases not matched to a gene: 11. The CDR3 spells CASSFALTSGRVDTQYF. The CDR3 coding sequence is TGTGCCAGCAGTTTCGCGCTGACTAGCGGGAGGGTGGATACGCAGTATTTT.

Concerning this clone: Sequence at one end of the junction differs from germline and may be a read error. V gene TRBV7-7 combines with J gene TRBJ2-5, with 7 nucleotides matching TRBD1. The better agreement between TRBJ2-7 and the DNA end casts doubt on the J call. This CDR3 has 13 amino acids. CDR1 SSHAT and CDR2 FNYEAQ come from the germline V gene (reference sequence). The CDR3 coding sequence is TGTGCTAGCAGCTCGGGACAGTCCTACGAGCAGTACTTC. This gives the protein CASSSGQSYEQYF.

The rearrangement uses TRBV30 and TRBJ2-7; 7 bases are a match to TRBD1. J lost 2 bases, V lost 0 bases, and 4 bases had no gene match. Germline V CDR1 and CDR2: GTSNPN, SVGIG (reference sequence). The CDR3 covers 14 residues. This CDR3 is CAWSVLGQAYEQYF. In DNA form, the CDR3 reads TGTGCCTGGAGTGTACTTGGACAGGCCTACGAGCAGTACTTC.